This T cell receptor (beta chain) was identified in a study of CD8 T cells in ankylosing spondylitis. Study outcomes and limitations: Among TCR beta sequences, a motif of eight or nine highly homologous variants appeared characteristic of ankylosing spondylitis blood.

A single record per CDR3 protein comes from TCRdb applying MiXCR to the 5' RACE reads. This sample has around 440,000 distinct CDR3 sequences; 17% occur once, and the top ten carry 1%. Looked up from germline, CDR1 is DFQATT and CDR2 is SNEGSKA (reference sequence). The CDR3 totals 14 residues. V lost 0 bases and J 7 bases, leaving 15 bases between the germline ends. This clonotype has only one observation. Its antigen is undetermined. Source material: blood, either unsorted or a sorted T cell fraction (not recorded which). The TCR originated in a male donor with ankylosing spondylitis. The rearrangement joins TRBV20-1 to TRBJ1-1; possibly TRBD1 for D (5 bases). CDR3 nucleotide sequence: TGCAGTGCTAGAGATTATGGGGGGGTGGGTGAAGCTTTCTTT. It translates to CSARDYGGVGEAFF.